The clone carrying this T cell receptor beta chain was counted ten times or more. Its cognate antigen is unknown. Assay execution took place at the deep level. The data were produced by immunoSEQ multiplex PCR, yet TCRdb's version contains in-frame clones alone and is incomplete. The table lists around 690,000 clones, roughly 91% of them singletons. CDR1 is MGHRA and CDR2 is YSYEKL in the germline V gene. This CDR3 has 17 residues. V lost 2 bases, J lost 0 bases, and 14 bases lay in between. The sample is drawn from a study of shared clonotypes between healthy human individuals. The wider study: Sampling drew on donors who were two women and three men aged 18 to 49.

Study conclusions and caveats: Richness estimates generally favored naive over memory subsets.

CD8 memory comprised CD45RO+ plus CCR7-negative CD45RA+ TemRA cells. The chain joins TRBV4-1 to TRBJ2-4; D is unclear. The origin of this receptor is a man aged 18 to 29 in good health. Some clones in this sample may be carry-over from other donors' samples. Sequenced input: memory CD8+ T cells from PBMCs. As for subset: CD45RO+ cells pooled with CCR7-negative TemRA cells. CDR3 protein: CASSQLSLVLAKNIQYF. DNA of the CDR3: TGCGCCAGCAGCCAACTCTCTTTGGTTCTAGCCAAAAACATTCAGTACTTC.